This T cell receptor beta chain was identified in a study of CD8+CD57+ T cells in acquired aplastic anemia. Study information: Quantities of DNA derived from sorted CD4+ and CD8+ cells averaged around 3 ug. Study results and limitations: Simpson's diversity of CD8+ cells was not significantly different in patients compared with controls.

Using genomic DNA as the template, TCR beta VDJ and CDR3 profiling was carried out. TCRdb reprocessed the reads with MiXCR, giving one entry per CDR3 protein. The table has fewer than 250,000 distinct CDR3 sequences, roughly 50% seen once. On this clonotype itself: Its antigen is unidentified.

The V gene's germline CDR1 is GTSNPN and CDR2 SVGIG (reference sequence). This CDR3 spans 13 amino acids. Trimming pared 1 base from V and 5 bases from J, leaving 10 bases between. Only patients with CD8+CD57+ cell expansion on flow cytometry were chosen for sequencing. The chain employs TRBV30 and TRBJ2-3; D remains ambiguous. The receptor was isolated from a human donor with aplastic anemia. The sequenced sample consisted of sorted CD4+, CD8+, or CD8+CD57+ T cells (not recorded which) from PBMCs. The CDR3 protein is CAWSAEPEDTQYF. DNA for the CDR3: TGTGCCTGGAGTGCCGAGCCGGAAGATACGCAGTATTTT.